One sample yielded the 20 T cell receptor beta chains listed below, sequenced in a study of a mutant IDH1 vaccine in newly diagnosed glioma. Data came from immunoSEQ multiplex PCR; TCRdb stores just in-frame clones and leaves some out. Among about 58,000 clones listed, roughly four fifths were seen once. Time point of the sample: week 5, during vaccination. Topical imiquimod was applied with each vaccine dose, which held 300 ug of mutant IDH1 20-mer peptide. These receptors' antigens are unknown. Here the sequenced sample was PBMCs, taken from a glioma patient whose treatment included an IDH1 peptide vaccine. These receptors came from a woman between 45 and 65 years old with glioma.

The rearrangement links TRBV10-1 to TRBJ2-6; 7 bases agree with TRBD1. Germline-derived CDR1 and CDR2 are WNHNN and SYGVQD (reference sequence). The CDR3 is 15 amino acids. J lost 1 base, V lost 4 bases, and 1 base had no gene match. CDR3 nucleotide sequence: TGCGCCAGCAGTGGGGACAGTTCTGGGGCCAACGTCCTGACTTTC. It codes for CASSGDSSGANVLTF.

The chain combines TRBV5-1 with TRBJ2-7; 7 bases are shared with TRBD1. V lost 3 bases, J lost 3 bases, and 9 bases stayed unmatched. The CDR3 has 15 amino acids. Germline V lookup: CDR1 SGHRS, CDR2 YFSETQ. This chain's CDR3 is CASSSTGNEVYEQYF. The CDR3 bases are TGCGCCAGCAGCTCGACAGGGAATGAGGTCTACGAGCAGTACTTC. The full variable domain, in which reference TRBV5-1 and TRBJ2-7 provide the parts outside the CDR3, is KAGVTQTPRYLIKTRGQQVTLSCSPISGHRSVSWYQQTPGQGLQFLFEYFSETQRNKGNFPGRFSGRQFSNSRSEMNVSTLELGDSALYLCASSSTGNEVYEQYFGPGTRLTVT.

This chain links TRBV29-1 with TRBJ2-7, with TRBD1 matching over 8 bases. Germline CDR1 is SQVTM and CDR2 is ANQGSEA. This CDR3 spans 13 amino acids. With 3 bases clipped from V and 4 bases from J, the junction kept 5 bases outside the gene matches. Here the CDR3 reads CSVESGGGYEQYF. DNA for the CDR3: TGCAGCGTTGAGTCAGGGGGCGGGTACGAGCAGTACTTC.

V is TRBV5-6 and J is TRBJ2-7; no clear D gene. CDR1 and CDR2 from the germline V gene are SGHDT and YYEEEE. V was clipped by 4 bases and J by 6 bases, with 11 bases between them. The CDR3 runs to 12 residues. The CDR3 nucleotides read TGTGCCAGCAGCCAAACGGTCTCCGAGCAGTACTTC. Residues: CASSQTVSEQYF.

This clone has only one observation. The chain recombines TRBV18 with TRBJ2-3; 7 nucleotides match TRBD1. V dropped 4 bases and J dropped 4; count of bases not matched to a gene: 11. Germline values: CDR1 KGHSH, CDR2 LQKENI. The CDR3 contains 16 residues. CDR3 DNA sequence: TGTGCCAGCTCACTCTTCAGGACAGGCGAATCAGATACGCAGTATTTT. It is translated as CASSLFRTGESDTQYF.

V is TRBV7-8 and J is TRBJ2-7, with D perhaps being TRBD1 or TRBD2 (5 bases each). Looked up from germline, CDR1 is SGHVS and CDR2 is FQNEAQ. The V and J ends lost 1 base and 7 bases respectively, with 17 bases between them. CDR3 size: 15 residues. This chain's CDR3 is CASSLVGVGAGEQYF. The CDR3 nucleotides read TGTGCCAGCAGCTTAGTTGGTGTCGGGGCCGGGGAGCAGTACTTC.

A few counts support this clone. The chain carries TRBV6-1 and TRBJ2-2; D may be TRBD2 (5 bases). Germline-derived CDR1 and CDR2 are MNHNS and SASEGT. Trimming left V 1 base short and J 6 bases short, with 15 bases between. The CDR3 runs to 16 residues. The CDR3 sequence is CASSEGWSSKSGELFF. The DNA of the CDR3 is TGTGCCAGCAGTGAAGGTTGGTCTAGCAAGTCCGGGGAGCTGTTTTTT.

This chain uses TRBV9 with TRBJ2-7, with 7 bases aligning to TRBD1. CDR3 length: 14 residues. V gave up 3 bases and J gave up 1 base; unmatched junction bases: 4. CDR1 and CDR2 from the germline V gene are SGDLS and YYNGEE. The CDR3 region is CASSAGGQSYEQYF. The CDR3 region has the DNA TGTGCCAGCAGCGCTGGGGGACAGTCCTACGAGCAGTACTTC.

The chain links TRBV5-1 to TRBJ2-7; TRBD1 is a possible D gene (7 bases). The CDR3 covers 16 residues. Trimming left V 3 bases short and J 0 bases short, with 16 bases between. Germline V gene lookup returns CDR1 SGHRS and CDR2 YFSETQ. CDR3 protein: CASSSAGQLTSYEQYF. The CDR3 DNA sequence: TGCGCCAGCAGCTCGGCGGGACAGCTAACCTCCTACGAGCAGTACTTC.

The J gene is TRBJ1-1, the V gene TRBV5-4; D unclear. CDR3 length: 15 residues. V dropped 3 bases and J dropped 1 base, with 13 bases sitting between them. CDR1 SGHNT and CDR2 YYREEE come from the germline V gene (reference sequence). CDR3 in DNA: TGTGCCAGCAGCTCCACTAAGGGAGGGAACACTGAAGCTTTCTTT. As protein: CASSSTKGGNTEAFF.

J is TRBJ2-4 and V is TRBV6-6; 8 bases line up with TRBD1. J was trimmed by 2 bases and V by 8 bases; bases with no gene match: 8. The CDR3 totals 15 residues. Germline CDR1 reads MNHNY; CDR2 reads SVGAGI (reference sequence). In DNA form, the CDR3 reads TGTGCCAGCGGACAGGGTGCTAGTACCAAAAACATTCAGTACTTC. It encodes CASGQGASTKNIQYF.

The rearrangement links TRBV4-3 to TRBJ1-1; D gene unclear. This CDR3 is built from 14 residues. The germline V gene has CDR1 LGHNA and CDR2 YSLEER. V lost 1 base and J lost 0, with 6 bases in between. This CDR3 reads CASSQVGLNTEAFF. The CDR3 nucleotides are TGCGCCAGCAGCCAAGTTGGGTTGAACACTGAAGCTTTCTTT.

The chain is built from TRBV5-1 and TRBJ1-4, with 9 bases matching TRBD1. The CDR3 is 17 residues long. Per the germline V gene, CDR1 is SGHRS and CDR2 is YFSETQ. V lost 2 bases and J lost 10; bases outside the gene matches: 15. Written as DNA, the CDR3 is TGCGCCAGCAGCTTCGGGACAGGGAAGGACTCTAGTCCAAAACTGTTTTTT. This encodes CASSFGTGKDSSPKLFF.

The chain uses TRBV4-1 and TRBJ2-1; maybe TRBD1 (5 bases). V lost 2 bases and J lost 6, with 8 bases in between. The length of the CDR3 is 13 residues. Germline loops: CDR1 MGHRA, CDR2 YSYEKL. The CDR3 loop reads CASSQSGFNEQFF. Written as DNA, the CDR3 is TGCGCCAGCAGCCAATCAGGGTTCAATGAGCAGTTCTTC.

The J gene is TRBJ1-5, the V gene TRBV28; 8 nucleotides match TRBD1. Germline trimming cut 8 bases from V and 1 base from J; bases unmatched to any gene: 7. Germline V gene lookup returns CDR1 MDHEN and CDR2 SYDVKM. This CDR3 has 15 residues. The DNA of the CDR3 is TGTGCCAGCTCCTCGGGACAGGCGAGCAATCAGCCCCAGCATTTT. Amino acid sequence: CASSSGQASNQPQHF.

CDR3 in DNA: TGTGCCAGCAGCTTAGGGGAAGCGGGGGGCCCCACAGATACGCAGTATTTT. This gives the protein CASSLGEAGGPTDTQYF. The chain carries TRBV11-3 and TRBJ2-3; TRBD2 matches at 9 bases. Trimming removed 1 base from V and 2 bases from J; junction bases left unmatched: 7. The CDR3 runs 17 residues. The germline gives CDR1 SGHNT, CDR2 YENEEA.

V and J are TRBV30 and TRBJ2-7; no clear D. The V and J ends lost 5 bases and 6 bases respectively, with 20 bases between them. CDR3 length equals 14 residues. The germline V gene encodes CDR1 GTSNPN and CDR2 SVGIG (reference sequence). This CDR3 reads CAWRRPGSRSEQYF. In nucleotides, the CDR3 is TGTGCCTGGCGACGACCCGGTAGCCGGAGCGAGCAGTACTTC.

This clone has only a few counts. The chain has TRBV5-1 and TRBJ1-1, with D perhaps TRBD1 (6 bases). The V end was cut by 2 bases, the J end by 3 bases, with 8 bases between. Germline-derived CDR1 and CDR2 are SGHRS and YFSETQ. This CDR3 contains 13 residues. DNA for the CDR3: TGCGCCAGCAGCTTAGGGGGTGACACTGAAGCTTTCTTT. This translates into CASSLGGDTEAFF. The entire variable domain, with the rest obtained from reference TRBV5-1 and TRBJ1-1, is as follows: KAGVTQTPRYLIKTRGQQVTLSCSPISGHRSVSWYQQTPGQGLQFLFEYFSETQRNKGNFPGRFSGRQFSNSRSEMNVSTLELGDSALYLCASSLGGDTEAFFGQGTRLTVV.

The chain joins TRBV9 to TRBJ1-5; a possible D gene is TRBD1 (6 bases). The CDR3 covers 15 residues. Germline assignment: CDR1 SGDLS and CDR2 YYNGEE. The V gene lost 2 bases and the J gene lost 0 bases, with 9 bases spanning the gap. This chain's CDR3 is CASSVGTISNQPQHF. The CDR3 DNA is TGTGCCAGCAGCGTCGGGACAATTAGCAATCAGCCCCAGCATTTT.

The CDR3 DNA follows: TGTGCCAGCAGTACGCAAGGAGTGGCCAATCAGCCCCAGCATTTT. Its protein product is CASSTQGVANQPQHF. J is TRBJ1-5 and V is TRBV2, with D hard to call. The CDR3 has 15 residues. V lost 5 bases to trimming and J lost 3 bases, with 14 bases between them. Germline V CDR1 and CDR2: SNHLY, FYNNEI.